A single sample is the source of the 24 T cell receptor beta chains below, sequenced in a study of cytomegalovirus exposure and HLA in healthy donors. 60 Vbeta and 13 Jbeta primers were used in PCR. Produced via immunoSEQ multiplex PCR; TCRdb's table is partial and in-frame only. Here the sample spans 150,000 to 200,000 clones, approximately 79% being singletons. Sequenced: PBMCs. The receptors derive from a girl aged 10 to 17 in good health and CMV-seropositive.

This rearrangement joins TRBV7-2 to TRBJ2-1; 11 nucleotides line up with TRBD2. The germline V gene has CDR1 SGHTA and CDR2 FQGNSA. V shed 3 bases, J shed 1 base, and the junction held 8 bases outside the gene matches. This CDR3 comprises 18 residues. Here the CDR3 DNA reads TGTGCCAGCAGCTTGAGACTAGCGGGGACGGCGTCCTACAATGAGCAGTTCTTC. It encodes CASSLRLAGTASYNEQFF.

The chain links TRBV5-4 to TRBJ2-5; TRBD2 agrees at 10 bases. J gave up 1 base and V 4 bases, and 10 bases lay outside the gene matches. Germline-derived CDR1 and CDR2 are SGHNT and YYREEE (reference sequence). The CDR3 has 17 residues. DNA for the CDR3: TGTGCCAGCAGCCCTGGGAGCGAGCGGGGGGGCCAAGAGACCCAGTACTTC. Amino acid sequence: CASSPGSERGGQETQYF.

The chain links TRBV27 to TRBJ2-2; the D is unclear. The CDR3 is made up of 12 amino acids. V dropped 3 bases and J dropped 6 bases, with 5 bases sitting between them. Germline CDR1 is MNHEY and CDR2 is SMNVEV (reference sequence). This chain's CDR3 is CASSFSAGELFF. The CDR3 DNA reads TGTGCCAGCAGTTTTTCGGCCGGGGAGCTGTTTTTT.

The chain combines TRBV12-5 with TRBJ1-6; 9 bases match TRBD1. The germline CDR1 and CDR2 sequences are LGHNT and FRNRAP. Trimming at V came to 6 bases and at J to 3 bases, leaving 6 bases not matched to a gene. The CDR3 contains 16 residues. CDR3 loop: CASGQTTGGYNSPLHF. As DNA, the CDR3 is TGTGCTAGTGGCCAAACGACAGGGGGCTATAATTCACCCCTCCACTTT.

V usage is TRBV18 and J usage is TRBJ1-3, with unresolved D. The CDR3 covers 18 residues. Trimming took 6 bases from V and 0 from J, leaving 21 bases between them. Germline assignment: CDR1 KGHSH and CDR2 LQKENI. CDR3 DNA: TGTGCCAGCTCCGCCCTCCTCGCCGAGGGAAGCTCTGGAAACACCATATATTTT. Its protein product is CASSALLAEGSSGNTIYF. Full variable domain (remainder filled in from reference TRBV18 and TRBJ1-3): NAGVMQNPRHLVRRRGQEARLRCSPMKGHSHVYWYRQLPEEGLKFMVYLQKENIIDESGMPKERFSAEFPKEGPSILRIQQVVRGDSAAYFCASSALLAEGSSGNTIYFGEGSWLTVV.

V gene TRBV7-9 combines with J gene TRBJ1-2; possible D gene TRBD1, 5 bases. V was shortened by 1 base and J by 8 bases, with 8 bases between the two germline ends. The CDR3 runs 12 residues. CDR1 and CDR2 (germline): SEHNR, FQNEAQ (reference sequence). This CDR3 is CASSLDQGGYTF. As DNA, the CDR3 is TGTGCCAGCAGCTTAGATCAGGGAGGCTACACCTTC.

The CDR3 DNA reads TGCGCCAGCAGCTCAGCGGGGGGCCTTGAAGCTTTCTTT. Amino acids: CASSSAGGLEAFF. This chain links TRBV4-1 with TRBJ1-1; tentative D call: TRBD1 (6 bases). CDR1 is MGHRA and CDR2 is YSYEKL in the germline V gene. Trimming left V 5 bases short and J 7 bases short, with 14 bases between. The CDR3 runs to 13 residues.

The table lists this clone with a count of one. The V call is TRBV10-3, the J call TRBJ2-2; TRBD2 aligns across 8 bases. CDR3 length equals 18 residues. Germline lookup yields CDR1 ENHRY and CDR2 SYGVKD. J was trimmed by 8 bases and V by 3 bases; bases with no gene match: 17. The CDR3 here is CAISDAPLDGGAIGELFF. CDR3 sequence (DNA): TGTGCCATCAGTGACGCTCCTTTGGACGGGGGGGCGATAGGGGAGCTGTTTTTT.

V and J are TRBV4-3 and TRBJ2-7; a weak D match, TRBD1 (6 bases). V was trimmed by 0 bases and J by 3 bases, leaving 15 bases between them. The CDR3 is 16 amino acids. Germline CDR1 LGHNA, CDR2 YSLEER. The CDR3 here is CASSQDGQGPFYEQYF. The CDR3 bases are TGCGCCAGCAGCCAAGATGGTCAGGGGCCCTTCTACGAGCAGTACTTC.

This chain uses TRBV5-1 with TRBJ1-4; the D gene is possibly TRBD1 (6 bases). From germline, CDR1 is SGHRS and CDR2 YFSETQ. The V end lost 0 bases, the J end lost 4 bases, and 7 bases lay between the germline ends. The CDR3 spans 14 residues. CDR3 DNA: TGCGCCAGCAGCTTGGGACAGGATAATGAAAAACTGTTTTTT. As protein: CASSLGQDNEKLFF. The full variable domain, with the rest looked up from reference TRBV5-1 and TRBJ1-4, is KAGVTQTPRYLIKTRGQQVTLSCSPISGHRSVSWYQQTPGQGLQFLFEYFSETQRNKGNFPGRFSGRQFSNSRSEMNVSTLELGDSALYLCASSLGQDNEKLFFGSGTQLSVL.

J is TRBJ2-3 and V is TRBV7-8, with a possible D match to TRBD1 (5 bases). The CDR3 covers 16 residues. The ends were cut back, 1 base at V and 3 bases at J, with 14 bases in the middle. The germline CDR1 and CDR2 sequences are SGHVS and FQNEAQ. The CDR3 region is CASSLVQGEGTDTQYF. The CDR3 DNA sequence: TGTGCCAGCAGCTTAGTCCAGGGTGAAGGAACAGATACGCAGTATTTT.

The gene calls are TRBV4-2 and TRBJ2-5, with a weak D call TRBD1 (6 bases). Germline assignment: CDR1 LGHNA and CDR2 YNFKEQ. Trimming removed 1 base at V and 2 bases at J, with 11 bases between. This CDR3 spans 15 amino acids. CDR3 loop: CASSQGRGPQETQYF. The CDR3 bases are TGTGCCAGCAGCCAAGGCAGGGGCCCTCAAGAGACCCAGTACTTC.

The rearrangement links TRBV30 to TRBJ2-7; TRBD1 agrees at 8 bases. V gave up 5 bases and J gave up 2 bases; unmatched junction bases: 5. CDR3 length: 13 residues. Germline V gene data show CDR1 as GTSNPN and CDR2 as SVGIG (reference sequence). The CDR3 loop is CAWGGQGAYEQYF. CDR3 nucleotides: TGTGCCTGGGGAGGACAGGGAGCCTACGAGCAGTACTTC.

The gene calls are TRBV5-1 and TRBJ2-7; possibly TRBD2 for D (6 bases). Trimming took off 1 base at V and 3 bases at J, with 11 bases between the two ends. CDR1 and CDR2 (germline): SGHRS, YFSETQ. The CDR3 length is 14 residues. The CDR3 protein is CASSLIADNYEQYF. The CDR3 nucleotides read TGCGCCAGCAGCTTGATAGCGGACAACTACGAGCAGTACTTC.

In DNA, the CDR3 is TGCGCCAGCAGTTCGAGACTAGCGGGGACCTCCACAGATACGCAGTATTTT. Its protein product is CASSSRLAGTSTDTQYF. This rearrangement joins TRBV5-1 to TRBJ2-3; 11 positions match TRBD2. CDR3 length: 17 residues. V gave up 5 bases and J gave up 2 bases; unmatched junction bases: 10. The germline gives CDR1 SGHRS, CDR2 YFSETQ.

CDR3 in amino acids: CSVERTGELFF. CDR3 DNA: TGCAGCGTAGAGCGTACCGGGGAGCTGTTTTTT. The chain employs TRBV29-1 and TRBJ2-2; D is uncertain. CDR1 and CDR2 (germline): SQVTM, ANQGSEA. The CDR3 runs to 11 residues. Trimming shortened V by 6 bases and J by 5 bases, and 7 bases separated the two germline ends.

The V and J genes are TRBV7-6 and TRBJ2-7; no definite D call. CDR1 SGHVS and CDR2 FNYEAQ come from the germline V gene. V lost 4 bases and J lost 2, with 9 bases in between. The CDR3 runs 13 residues. The CDR3 DNA follows: TGTGCCAGCAGCTCAGACACTCCCTACGAGCAGTACTTC. Translation: CASSSDTPYEQYF. Drawing the rest from reference TRBV7-6 and TRBJ2-7, the complete variable domain is GAGVSQSPRYKVTKRGQDVALRCDPISGHVSLYWYRQALGQGPEFLTYFNYEAQQDKSGLPNDRFSAERPEGSISTLTIQRTEQRDSAMYRCASSSDTPYEQYFGPGTRLTVT.

In its sample, this clone was seen once. The genes are TRBV9 and TRBJ1-5; 7 nucleotides line up with TRBD1. After removal of 4 bases from V and 1 base from J, the junction contained 2 bases not matched to a gene. The CDR3 runs to 14 residues. Germline V lookup: CDR1 SGDLS, CDR2 YYNGEE. The CDR3 DNA follows: TGTGCCAGCAGCCAGGGGGTCAGCAATCAGCCCCAGCATTTT. It codes for CASSQGVSNQPQHF. The full variable domain, with the rest looked up from reference TRBV9 and TRBJ1-5, is DSGVTQTPKHLITATGQRVTLRCSPRSGDLSVYWYQQSLDQGLQFLIQYYNGEERAKGNILERFSAQQFPDLHSELNLSSLELGDSALYFCASSQGVSNQPQHFGDGTRLSIL.

In its sample, this clone was seen once. The genes are TRBV2 and TRBJ2-1; the match to TRBD2 covers 10 bases. Germline values: CDR1 SNHLY, CDR2 FYNNEI. This CDR3 region has 16 residues. J gave up 9 bases and V 6 bases, and 14 bases lay outside the gene matches. CDR3 in amino acids: CASSGTSSGGAGEQFF. The CDR3 DNA reads TGTGCCAGCAGCGGGACTTCAAGCGGGGGGGCGGGTGAGCAGTTCTTC.

This clone was seen a single time. Here the CDR3 DNA reads TGTGCCAGTAGTATAGGGCTAGCGGGGGGTTCAAGTCAAGAGACCCAGTACTTC. It is translated as CASSIGLAGGSSQETQYF. The chain links TRBV19 to TRBJ2-5, with TRBD2 matching 11 bases. With V trimmed by 1 base and J by 2 bases, 9 bases remained unmatched. Germline V CDR1 and CDR2: LNHDA, SQIVND (reference sequence). This CDR3 spans 18 amino acids.

The rearrangement joins TRBV5-1 to TRBJ2-5; 10 nucleotides align to TRBD2. CDR1 is SGHRS and CDR2 is YFSETQ in the germline V gene. V dropped 0 bases and J dropped 5; count of bases not matched to a gene: 4. The CDR3 consists of 15 residues. CDR3 bases: TGCGCCAGCAGCTTGGAAGCGGGGGGGCCGGAGACCCAGTACTTC. This sequence encodes CASSLEAGGPETQYF.

Concerning this clone itself: The germline gene is not matched at one end of the junction; a read error may be the cause. This chain connects TRBV7-9 to TRBJ2-2, with 11 bases identical to TRBD1. Germline CDR1 reads SEHNR; CDR2 reads FQNEAQ (reference sequence). This CDR3 is 19 amino acids long. As DNA, the CDR3 is TGTTCCAGCAGCTTGCCTCCGGGACAGGGGGTAGGGGGCACCGGGGAGCTGTTTTTT. Translating it yields CSSSLPPGQGVGGTGELFF.

This chain links TRBV2 with TRBJ2-5; TRBD1 aligns across 9 bases. The J call may be in error: the DNA end matches TRBJ2-7 better. CDR1 and CDR2 (germline): SNHLY, FYNNEI. The CDR3 sequence is 13 residues long. CDR3 amino acids: CASRVTGGDEQYF. The CDR3 nucleotides read TGTGCCAGCAGAGTCACAGGGGGCGACGAGCAGTACTTC.

The gene calls are TRBV7-2 and TRBJ1-2; D may be TRBD1 (5 bases). CDR1 and CDR2 (germline): SGHTA, FQGNSA. V was trimmed by 3 bases and J by 8 bases, leaving 16 bases between them. This CDR3 is 14 amino acids long. The CDR3 DNA reads as TGTGCCAGCAGCTTCCCTGCGGCAGGGTGGGGCTACACCTTC. Protein: CASSFPAAGWGYTF.